The source of this T cell receptor (beta chain) is a study of human T cells and chemical hapten exposure. Notes on the study in general: Since the donors had alopecia, their immune response may not be the same as that of healthy people. TCRs exceeding 1 in 1000 frequency stayed unchanged with DPC sensitization.

CDR1 is SGHVS and CDR2 is FQNEAQ in the germline V gene. V was pared by 2 bases and J by 2 bases, with 7 bases between. CDR3 length: 14 residues. This clonotype has more than one count but fewer than ten. What it recognizes is unknown. TCRdb reprocessed the RACE reads with MiXCR, giving one entry per CDR3 protein. Among approximately 160,000 distinct CDR3 sequences listed, 28% were seen once. Time point meaning: patch test 3, about 24 weeks after DPC sensitization. This sample's treatment: therapeutic diphenylcyclopropenone sensitization with weekly scalp DPC. Blood was drawn before each patch test was applied. Suited to DPC and affected by alopecia, the donors ranged from 18 to 70 years old.

This clonotype was obtained from a young woman with alopecia areata. Some clones in this sample may be carry-over from other donors' samples. This sample comprised whole blood, obtained in connection with sensitization to the hapten diphenylcyclopropenone (DPC). V and J are TRBV7-8 and TRBJ1-5; D is uncertain. The CDR3 region has the DNA TGTGCCAGCAGCTTATTGGGCGGCAATCAGCCCCAGCATTTT. Its protein product is CASSLLGGNQPQHF. Together with reference TRBV7-8 and TRBJ1-5, the CDR3 gives the full variable domain: GAGVSQSPRYKVAKRGQDVALRCDPISGHVSLFWYQQALGQGPEFLTYFQNEAQLDKSGLPSDRFFAERPEGSVSTLKIQRTQQEDSAVYLCASSLLGGNQPQHFGDGTRLSIL.